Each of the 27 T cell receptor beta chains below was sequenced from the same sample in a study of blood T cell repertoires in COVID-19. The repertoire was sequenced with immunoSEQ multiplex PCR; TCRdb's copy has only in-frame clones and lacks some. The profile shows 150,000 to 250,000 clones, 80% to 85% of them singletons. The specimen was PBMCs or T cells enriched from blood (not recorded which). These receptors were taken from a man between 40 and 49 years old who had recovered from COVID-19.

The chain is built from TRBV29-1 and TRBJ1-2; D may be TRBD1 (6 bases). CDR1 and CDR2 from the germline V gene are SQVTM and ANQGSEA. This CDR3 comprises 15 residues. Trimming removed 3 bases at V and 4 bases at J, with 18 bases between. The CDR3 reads CSVDQGPGGGYGYTF. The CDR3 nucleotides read TGCAGCGTTGATCAGGGTCCGGGGGGCGGCTATGGCTACACCTTC.

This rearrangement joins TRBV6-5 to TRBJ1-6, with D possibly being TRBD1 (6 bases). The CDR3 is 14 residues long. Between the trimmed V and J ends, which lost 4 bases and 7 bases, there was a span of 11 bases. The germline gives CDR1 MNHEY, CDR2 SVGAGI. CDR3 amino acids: CASSSGTRNSPLHF. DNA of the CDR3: TGTGCCAGCAGTTCCGGGACACGGAATTCACCCCTCCACTTT.

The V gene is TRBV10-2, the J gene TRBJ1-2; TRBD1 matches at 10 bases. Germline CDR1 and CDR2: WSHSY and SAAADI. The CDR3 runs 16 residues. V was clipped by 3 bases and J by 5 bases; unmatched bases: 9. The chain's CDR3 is CASSESGQGRGYGYTF. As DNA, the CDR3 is TGCGCCAGCAGTGAATCGGGACAGGGGCGTGGGTATGGCTACACCTTC.

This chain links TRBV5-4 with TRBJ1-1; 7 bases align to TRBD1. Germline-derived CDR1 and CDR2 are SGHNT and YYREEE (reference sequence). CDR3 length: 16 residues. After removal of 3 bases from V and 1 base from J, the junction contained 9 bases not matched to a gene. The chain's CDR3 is CASSYHRGLGNTEAFF. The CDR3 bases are TGTGCCAGCAGCTATCACAGGGGTTTGGGGAACACTGAAGCTTTCTTT.

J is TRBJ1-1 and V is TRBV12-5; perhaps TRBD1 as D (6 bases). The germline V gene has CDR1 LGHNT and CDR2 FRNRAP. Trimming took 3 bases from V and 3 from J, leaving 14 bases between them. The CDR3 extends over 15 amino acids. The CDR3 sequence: CASGLAGDDYTEAFF. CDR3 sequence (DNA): TGTGCTAGTGGTTTAGCAGGGGATGATTACACTGAAGCTTTCTTT.

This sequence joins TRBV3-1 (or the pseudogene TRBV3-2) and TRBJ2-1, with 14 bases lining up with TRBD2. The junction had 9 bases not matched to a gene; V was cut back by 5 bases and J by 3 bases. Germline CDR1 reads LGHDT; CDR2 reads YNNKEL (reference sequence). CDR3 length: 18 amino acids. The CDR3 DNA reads TGTGCCAGCAGCGACGGACTAGCGGGGGGAGGTAGCTACAATGAGCAGTTCTTC. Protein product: CASSDGLAGGGSYNEQFF.

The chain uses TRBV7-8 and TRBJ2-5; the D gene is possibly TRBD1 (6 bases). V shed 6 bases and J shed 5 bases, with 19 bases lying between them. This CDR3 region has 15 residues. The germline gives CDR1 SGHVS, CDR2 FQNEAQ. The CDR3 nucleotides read TGTGCCAGCAGGGCTGATACAGGGCGTGGGGAGACCCAGTACTTC. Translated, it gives CASRADTGRGETQYF. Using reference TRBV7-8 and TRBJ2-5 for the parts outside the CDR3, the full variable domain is GAGVSQSPRYKVAKRGQDVALRCDPISGHVSLFWYQQALGQGPEFLTYFQNEAQLDKSGLPSDRFFAERPEGSVSTLKIQRTQQEDSAVYLCASRADTGRGETQYFGPGTRLLVL.

The CDR3 is CASSESPDGYTF. CDR3 nucleotides: TGTGCCAGCAGTGAATCGCCGGATGGCTACACCTTC. The chain links TRBV2 to TRBJ1-2; unclear D gene. V lost 2 bases to trimming and J lost 6 bases, with 7 bases between them. The CDR3 length is 12 residues. Germline values: CDR1 SNHLY, CDR2 FYNNEI. The whole variable domain, remainder taken from reference TRBV2 and TRBJ1-2, is EPEVTQTPSHQVTQMGQEVILRCVPISNHLYFYWYRQILGQKVEFLVSFYNNEISEKSEIFDDQFSVERPDGSNFTLKIRSTKLEDSAMYFCASSESPDGYTFGSGTRLTVV.

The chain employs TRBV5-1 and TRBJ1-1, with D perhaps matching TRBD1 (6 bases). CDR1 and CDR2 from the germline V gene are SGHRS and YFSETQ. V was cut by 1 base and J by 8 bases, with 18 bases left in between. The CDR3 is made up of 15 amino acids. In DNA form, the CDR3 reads TGCGCCAGCAGCTTGACGGTGGACAGTTCCGGGGAAGCTTTCTTT. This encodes CASSLTVDSSGEAFF.

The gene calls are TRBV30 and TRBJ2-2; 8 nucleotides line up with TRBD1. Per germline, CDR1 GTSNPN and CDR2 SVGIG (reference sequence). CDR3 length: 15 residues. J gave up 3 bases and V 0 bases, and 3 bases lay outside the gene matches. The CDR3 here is CAWSVAGGDTGELFF. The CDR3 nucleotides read TGTGCCTGGAGTGTGGCAGGGGGCGACACCGGGGAGCTGTTTTTT.

This CDR3 reads CASSSKTSGGAISTDTQYF. In DNA, the CDR3 is TGCGCCAGCAGCTCAAAGACTAGCGGGGGGGCGATCAGCACAGATACGCAGTATTTT. The chain has TRBV5-1 and TRBJ2-3; 14 nucleotides line up with TRBD2. This CDR3 comprises 19 residues. CDR1 is SGHRS, CDR2 YFSETQ, per germline. Trimming removed 3 bases from V and 0 bases from J; junction bases left unmatched: 9. Supplemented by reference TRBV5-1 and TRBJ2-3, the full variable domain reads KAGVTQTPRYLIKTRGQQVTLSCSPISGHRSVSWYQQTPGQGLQFLFEYFSETQRNKGNFPGRFSGRQFSNSRSEMNVSTLELGDSALYLCASSSKTSGGAISTDTQYFGPGTRLTVL.

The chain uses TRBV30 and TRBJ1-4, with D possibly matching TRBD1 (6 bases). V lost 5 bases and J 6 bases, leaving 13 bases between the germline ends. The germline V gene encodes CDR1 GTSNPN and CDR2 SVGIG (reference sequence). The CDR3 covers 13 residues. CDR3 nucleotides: TGTGCCTGGTCACAGGGCTTCGATGAAAAACTGTTTTTT. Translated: CAWSQGFDEKLFF.

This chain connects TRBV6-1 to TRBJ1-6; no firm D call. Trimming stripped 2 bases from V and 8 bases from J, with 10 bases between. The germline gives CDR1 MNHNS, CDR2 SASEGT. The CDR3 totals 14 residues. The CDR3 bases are TGTGCCAGCAGTGAACGGTATAATTATTCACCCCTCCACTTT. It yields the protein CASSERYNYSPLHF.

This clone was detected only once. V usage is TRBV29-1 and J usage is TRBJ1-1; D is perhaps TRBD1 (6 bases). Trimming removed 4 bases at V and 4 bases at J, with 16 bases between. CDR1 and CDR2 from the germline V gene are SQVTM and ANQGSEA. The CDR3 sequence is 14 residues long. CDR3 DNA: TGCAGCGTTGTAGTGCAGGGAGGGGGCACTGAAGCTTTCTTT. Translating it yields CSVVVQGGGTEAFF. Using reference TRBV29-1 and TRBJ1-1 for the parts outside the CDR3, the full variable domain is SAVISQKPSRDICQRGTSLTIQCQVDSQVTMMFWYRQQPGQSLTLIATANQGSEATYESGFVIDKFPISRPNLTFSTLTVSNMSPEDSSIYLCSVVVQGGGTEAFFGQGTRLTVV.

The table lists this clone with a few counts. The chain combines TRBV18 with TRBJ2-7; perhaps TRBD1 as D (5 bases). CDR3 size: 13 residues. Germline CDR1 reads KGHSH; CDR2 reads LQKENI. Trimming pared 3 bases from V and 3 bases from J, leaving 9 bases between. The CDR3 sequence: CASSPYRLYEQYF. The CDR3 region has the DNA TGTGCCAGCTCACCTTACAGGCTCTACGAGCAGTACTTC.

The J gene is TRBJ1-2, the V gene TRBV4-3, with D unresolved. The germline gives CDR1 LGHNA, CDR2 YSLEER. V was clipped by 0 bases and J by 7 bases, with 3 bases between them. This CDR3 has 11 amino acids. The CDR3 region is CASSQDGGYTF. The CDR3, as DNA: TGCGCCAGCAGCCAAGACGGTGGCTACACCTTC.

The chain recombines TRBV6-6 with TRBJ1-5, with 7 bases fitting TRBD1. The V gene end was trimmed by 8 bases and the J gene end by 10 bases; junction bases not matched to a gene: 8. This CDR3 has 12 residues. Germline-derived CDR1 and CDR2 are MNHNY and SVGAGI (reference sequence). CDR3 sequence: CASGQDSPPQHF. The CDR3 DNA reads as TGTGCCAGCGGACAGGACTCTCCTCCCCAGCATTTT.

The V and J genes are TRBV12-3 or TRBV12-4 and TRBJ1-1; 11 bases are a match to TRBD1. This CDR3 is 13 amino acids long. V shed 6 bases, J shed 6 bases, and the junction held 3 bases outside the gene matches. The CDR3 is CASRGQGEAEAFF. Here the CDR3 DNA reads TGTGCCAGCAGGGGACAGGGGGAGGCTGAAGCTTTCTTT.

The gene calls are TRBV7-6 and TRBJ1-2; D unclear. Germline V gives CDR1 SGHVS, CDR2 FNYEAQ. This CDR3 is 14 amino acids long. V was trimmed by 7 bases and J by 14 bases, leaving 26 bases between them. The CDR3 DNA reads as TGTGCCAGCATCCCTTTGGCAGGCCCCAGAGGGTGGACCTTC. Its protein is CASIPLAGPRGWTF.

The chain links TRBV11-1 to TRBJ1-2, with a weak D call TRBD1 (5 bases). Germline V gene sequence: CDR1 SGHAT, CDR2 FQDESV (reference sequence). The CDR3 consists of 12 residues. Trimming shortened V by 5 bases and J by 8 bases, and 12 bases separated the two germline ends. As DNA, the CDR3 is TGTGCCAGCAGCGTAGACAGAGACGGCTACACCTTC. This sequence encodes CASSVDRDGYTF.

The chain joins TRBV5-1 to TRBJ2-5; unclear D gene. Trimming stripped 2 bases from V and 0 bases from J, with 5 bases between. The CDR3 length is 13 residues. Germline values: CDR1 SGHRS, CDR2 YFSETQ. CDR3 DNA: TGCGCCAGCAGCTTACTATACCAAGAGACCCAGTACTTC. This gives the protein CASSLLYQETQYF. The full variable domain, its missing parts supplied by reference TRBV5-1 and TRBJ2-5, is KAGVTQTPRYLIKTRGQQVTLSCSPISGHRSVSWYQQTPGQGLQFLFEYFSETQRNKGNFPGRFSGRQFSNSRSEMNVSTLELGDSALYLCASSLLYQETQYFGPGTRLLVL.

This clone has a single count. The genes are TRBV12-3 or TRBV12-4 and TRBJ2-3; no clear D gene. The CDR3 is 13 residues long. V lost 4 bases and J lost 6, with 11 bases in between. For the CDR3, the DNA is TGTGCCAGCAGTTCCAACGATCGGGATACGCAGTATTTT. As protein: CASSSNDRDTQYF.

CDR3 in amino acids: CASSLGAGGYEQYF. For the CDR3, the DNA is TGTGCCAGCAGCCTGGGAGCGGGGGGTTACGAGCAGTACTTC. The chain recombines TRBV7-2 with TRBJ2-7; 9 nucleotides match TRBD2. The trim removed 5 bases at V and 4 bases at J, leaving 6 bases unmatched. Germline V CDR1 and CDR2: SGHTA, FQGNSA. The CDR3 runs to 14 residues.

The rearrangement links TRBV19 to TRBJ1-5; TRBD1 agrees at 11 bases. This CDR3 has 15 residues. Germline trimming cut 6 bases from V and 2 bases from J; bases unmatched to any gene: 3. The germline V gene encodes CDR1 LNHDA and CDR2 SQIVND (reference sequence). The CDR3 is CASRSGQGGNQPQHF. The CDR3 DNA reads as TGTGCCAGTAGGTCGGGACAGGGGGGCAATCAGCCCCAGCATTTT.

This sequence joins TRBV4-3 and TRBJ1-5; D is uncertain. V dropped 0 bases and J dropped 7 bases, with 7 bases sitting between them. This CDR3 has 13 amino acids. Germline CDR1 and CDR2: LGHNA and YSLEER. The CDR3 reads CASSQDGRQPQHF. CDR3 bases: TGCGCCAGCAGCCAAGATGGGCGACAGCCCCAGCATTTT.

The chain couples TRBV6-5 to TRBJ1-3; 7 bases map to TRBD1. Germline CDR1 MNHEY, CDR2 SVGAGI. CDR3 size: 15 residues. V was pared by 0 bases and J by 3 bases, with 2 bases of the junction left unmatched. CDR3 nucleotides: TGTGCCAGCAGTTACTCCTACAGGGGTGGAAACACCATATATTTT. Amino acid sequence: CASSYSYRGGNTIYF.

For the CDR3, the DNA is TGTGCCAGCAGGATGGGGGCCGGAATGAACACTGAAGCTTTCTTT. It encodes CASRMGAGMNTEAFF. The chain is built from TRBV3-1 (or the pseudogene TRBV3-2) and TRBJ1-1; weak D call: TRBD1 (6 bases). V dropped 6 bases and J dropped 0 bases, with 14 bases sitting between them. The CDR3 runs to 15 residues. Germline CDR1 is LGHDT and CDR2 is YNNKEL (reference sequence).